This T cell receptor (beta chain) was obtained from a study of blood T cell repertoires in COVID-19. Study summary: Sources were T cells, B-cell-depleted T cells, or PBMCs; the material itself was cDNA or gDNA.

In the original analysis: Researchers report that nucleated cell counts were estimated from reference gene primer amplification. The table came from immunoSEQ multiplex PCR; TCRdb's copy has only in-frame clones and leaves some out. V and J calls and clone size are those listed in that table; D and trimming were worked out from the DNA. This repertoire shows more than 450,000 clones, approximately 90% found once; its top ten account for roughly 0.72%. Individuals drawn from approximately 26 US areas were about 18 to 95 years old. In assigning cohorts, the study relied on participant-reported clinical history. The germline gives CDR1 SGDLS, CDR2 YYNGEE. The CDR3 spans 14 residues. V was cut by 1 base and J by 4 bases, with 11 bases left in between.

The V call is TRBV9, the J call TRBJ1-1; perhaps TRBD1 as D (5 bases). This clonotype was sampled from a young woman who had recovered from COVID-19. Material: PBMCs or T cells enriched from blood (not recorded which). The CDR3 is CASSVQGGSTEAFF. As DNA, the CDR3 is TGTGCCAGCAGCGTACAGGGAGGTAGCACTGAAGCTTTCTTT.